The sequence of this T cell receptor (beta chain) was determined in a study of response to subunit inactivated influenza vaccine. Study results and caveats: Each seasonal influenza vaccination, the authors suggested, recruits few new T cells.

Details on this clonotype: The antigen remains unidentified.

TCRdb passed the RT-PCR reads through MiXCR, listing each CDR3 protein once. The repertoire consists of a few hundred thousand distinct CDR3 sequences, with 21% occurring once and the leading ten covering 10% to 13%. Here the sequenced sample was PBMCs from blood, taken roughly 20 months after vaccination. The sequence was obtained from a man aged 50-75 years who received an inactivated influenza vaccine.

The DNA of the CDR3 is TGCAGTGCGGACGATTTGTTGTCCGGGGAGCTGTTTTTT. Protein: CSADDLLSGELFF. The chain recombines TRBV20-1 with TRBJ2-2; D is uncertain. This CDR3 has 13 amino acids. CDR1 is DFQATT, CDR2 SNEGSKA, per germline (reference sequence). The V end was cut by 6 bases, the J end by 6 bases, with 14 bases between.